This entry lists 24 T cell receptor beta chains sequenced from one sample in a study of blood T cell repertoires in COVID-19. The table came from immunoSEQ multiplex PCR; TCRdb's copy has only in-frame clones and leaves some out. The data show fewer than 350,000 clones, around 85% seen once. Material: peripheral blood. Every receptor here comes from a woman aged 25 to 45 who had recovered from COVID-19.

CDR3 sequence (DNA): TGTGCCTGGATTCCGGGGATCACTGAAGCTTTCTTT. It is translated as CAWIPGITEAFF. The rearrangement joins TRBV30 to TRBJ1-1, with D uncertain. Trimming shortened V by 4 bases and J by 4 bases, and 10 bases separated the two germline ends. The CDR3 extends over 12 amino acids. From germline, CDR1 is GTSNPN and CDR2 SVGIG (reference sequence). Full variable domain (remainder filled in from reference TRBV30 and TRBJ1-1): SQTIHQWPATLVQPVGSPLSLECTVEGTSNPNLYWYRQAAGRGLQLLFYSVGIGQISSEVPQNLSASRPQDRQFILSSKKLLLSDSGFYLCAWIPGITEAFFGQGTRLTVV.

The chain recombines TRBV7-9 with TRBJ1-4, with 11 bases lining up with TRBD1. The germline CDR1 and CDR2 sequences are SEHNR and FQNEAQ (reference sequence). The CDR3 runs 14 residues. J gave up 8 bases and V 3 bases, and 2 bases lay outside the gene matches. Here the CDR3 DNA reads TGTGCCAGCAGCTTGGGACAGGGGGACGAAAAACTGTTTTTT. Translation gives CASSLGQGDEKLFF. The variable domain in full, completed from reference TRBV7-9 and TRBJ1-4, reads DTGVSQNPRHKITKRGQNVTFRCDPISEHNRLYWYRQTLGQGPEFLTYFQNEAQLEKSRLLSDRFSAERPKGSFSTLEIQRTEQGDSAMYLCASSLGQGDEKLFFGSGTQLSVL.

This clone was detected only once. A junction boundary mismatches the germline segment, possibly from a read error. This rearrangement joins TRBV7-8 to TRBJ2-1; D gene uncertain. Per germline, CDR1 SGHVS and CDR2 FQNEAQ. There are 15 residues in the CDR3. CDR3 in DNA: TGTGCCAGCAGCTTAGGGCTGCCCTCCGACAATGAGCAGTTCTTC. It specifies CASSLGLPSDNEQFF.

The chain uses TRBV7-3 and TRBJ2-2; 9 bases match TRBD2. The CDR3 covers 15 residues. V dropped 5 bases and J dropped 4; count of bases not matched to a gene: 5. Germline loops: CDR1 SGHTA, CDR2 FQGTGA. The CDR3, as DNA: TGTGCCAGCAGCGTCTTAGCGGGGGCCACCGGGGAGCTGTTTTTT. Amino acid sequence: CASSVLAGATGELFF.

The chain uses TRBV27 and TRBJ1-1; D is perhaps TRBD1 (5 bases). The CDR3 is 16 residues long. Germline lookup yields CDR1 MNHEY and CDR2 SMNVEV (reference sequence). V was clipped by 3 bases and J by 6 bases, with 20 bases between them. For the CDR3, the DNA is TGTGCCAGCAGTTTCTCCAGGCCCCTGGGGGGTGCTGAAGCTTTCTTT. The encoded protein is CASSFSRPLGGAEAFF.

The J gene is TRBJ1-2, the V gene TRBV27; 9 nucleotides align to TRBD1. The CDR3 has 17 amino acids. The V and J ends lost 7 bases and 7 bases, in that order; junction bases with no gene match: 19. Germline loops: CDR1 MNHEY, CDR2 SMNVEV (reference sequence). CDR3 amino acids: CASKSMRTGALSPGYTF. In DNA, the CDR3 is TGTGCCAGCAAGAGTATGAGGACAGGGGCCTTATCTCCTGGCTACACCTTC.

To note about this clone: The junction does not match germline at one end; this may be a read error. The chain is built from TRBV9 and TRBJ2-2; 7 nucleotides align to TRBD2. CDR1 and CDR2 from the germline V gene are SGDLS and YYNGEE. The CDR3 covers 16 residues. The CDR3 bases are TGTGCCAGCAACGTAGGCCCTAGCGGCAACACCGGGGAGCTGTTTTTT. This gives the protein CASNVGPSGNTGELFF.

The chain is built from TRBV4-2 and TRBJ2-7; 7 positions match TRBD2. This CDR3 is built from 16 residues. The trim removed 0 bases at V and 2 bases at J, leaving 7 bases unmatched. Germline assignment: CDR1 LGHNA and CDR2 YNFKEQ. The CDR3 DNA is TGTGCCAGCAGCCAAGATGGGCTAGCGGATCCCTACGAGCAGTACTTC. This translates into CASSQDGLADPYEQYF.

This clone was counted between two and nine times. The gene calls are TRBV12-2 and TRBJ2-1; the D call TRBD2 from the table was never checked on the DNA. TRBV12-2 represents a pseudogene. The CDR3 length is 16 residues. CDR3 protein: CASRSPGASGYNEQFF. The DNA of the CDR3 is TGTGCAAGTCGCTCGCCTGGGGCTAGCGGATACAATGAGCAGTTCTTC.

V is TRBV2 and J is TRBJ1-5; D might be TRBD1 (5 bases). This CDR3 has 13 amino acids. V was shortened by 6 bases and J by 9 bases, with 15 bases between the two germline ends. Germline CDR1 reads SNHLY; CDR2 reads FYNNEI. The CDR3 nucleotides are TGTGCCAGCAGGAAAGGGGTAGTTGCGCCCCAGCATTTT. This translates into CASRKGVVAPQHF. Supplemented by reference TRBV2 and TRBJ1-5, the full variable domain reads EPEVTQTPSHQVTQMGQEVILRCVPISNHLYFYWYRQILGQKVEFLVSFYNNEISEKSEIFDDQFSVERPDGSNFTLKIRSTKLEDSAMYFCASRKGVVAPQHFGDGTRLSIL.

CDR3 sequence reads: CAWSFGTYNEQFF. In DNA, the CDR3 is TGTGCCTGGAGTTTCGGGACCTACAATGAGCAGTTCTTC. The V call is TRBV30, the J call TRBJ2-1; tentative D call: TRBD2 (5 bases). This CDR3 spans 13 amino acids. The germline V gene has CDR1 GTSNPN and CDR2 SVGIG (reference sequence). Trimming pared 2 bases from V and 2 bases from J, leaving 7 bases between. The complete variable domain, with remaining parts taken from reference TRBV30 and TRBJ2-1, reads SQTIHQWPATLVQPVGSPLSLECTVEGTSNPNLYWYRQAAGRGLQLLFYSVGIGQISSEVPQNLSASRPQDRQFILSSKKLLLSDSGFYLCAWSFGTYNEQFFGPGTRLTVL.

This sequence joins TRBV7-2 and TRBJ2-5; 8 bases agree with TRBD2. The CDR3 sequence is 14 residues long. Looked up from germline, CDR1 is SGHTA and CDR2 is FQGNSA. With V trimmed by 3 bases and J by 2 bases, 2 bases remained unmatched. In DNA form, the CDR3 reads TGTGCCAGCAGCTTCATAGCGGGGCAAGAGACCCAGTACTTC. Translating gives CASSFIAGQETQYF.

This clone showed up just a few times. The chain combines TRBV28 with TRBJ2-7, with D possibly being TRBD1 (8 bases). Trimming removed 5 bases from V and 4 bases from J, with 15 bases in between. The CDR3 runs to 14 residues. The germline CDR1 and CDR2 sequences are MDHEN and SYDVKM. The chain's CDR3 is CASSNRGGLYEQYF. In DNA, the CDR3 is TGTGCCAGCAGTAACAGGGGGGGGTTATACGAGCAGTACTTC.

The rearrangement joins TRBV11-3 to TRBJ1-3; TRBD1 agrees at 8 bases. CDR3 length: 17 residues. Germline lookup yields CDR1 SGHNT and CDR2 YENEEA. Losses at the gene ends were 0 bases for V and 2 bases for J; bases not matched to a gene: 6. CDR3 amino acids: CASSLEMGQATGNTIYF. The DNA of the CDR3 is TGTGCCAGCAGCTTAGAAATGGGACAGGCCACTGGAAACACCATATATTTT.

J is TRBJ1-2 and V is TRBV5-4; unclear D gene. V was trimmed by 2 bases and J by 3 bases, leaving 14 bases between them. The CDR3 is made up of 15 amino acids. Germline loops: CDR1 SGHNT, CDR2 YYREEE (reference sequence). DNA of the CDR3: TGTGCCAGCAGCTTTGCCCGGGGAACCCACTATGGCTACACCTTC. It translates to CASSFARGTHYGYTF.

The J gene is TRBJ1-4, the V gene TRBV5-4; D remains unclear. The CDR3 runs 14 residues. Trimming removed 3 bases at V and 4 bases at J, with 10 bases between. Germline V CDR1 and CDR2: SGHNT, YYREEE (reference sequence). CDR3 DNA: TGTGCCAGCAGCTCCGCCGGGTTTAATGAAAAACTGTTTTTT. Translation gives CASSSAGFNEKLFF.

The J gene is TRBJ2-7, the V gene TRBV12-5; no firm D call. The CDR3 sequence is 12 residues long. V dropped 2 bases and J dropped 6 bases, with 8 bases sitting between them. CDR1 is LGHNT, CDR2 FRNRAP, per germline. CDR3 sequence reads: CASGLNQREQYF. DNA of the CDR3: TGTGCTAGTGGTTTGAATCAGCGCGAGCAGTACTTC.

The DNA of the CDR3 is TGTGCCACCAGTGATTCCGACGGGACTAGCGGGATTTACGAGCAGTACTTC. Translated, it gives CATSDSDGTSGIYEQYF. V gene TRBV24-1 combines with J gene TRBJ2-7, with 13 bases that match TRBD2. Germline V lookup: CDR1 KGHDR, CDR2 SFDVKD. Trimming cost V 2 bases and J 4 bases; bases outside gene matches: 7. The CDR3 is 17 amino acids.

This chain links TRBV12-5 with TRBJ1-1; a weak D match, TRBD1 (6 bases). With 4 bases removed from V and 6 bases from J, the gap between germline ends came to 18 bases. Germline CDR1 reads LGHNT; CDR2 reads FRNRAP. This CDR3 region has 15 residues. The CDR3 loop is CASGSGGPGTAEAFF. DNA for the CDR3: TGTGCTAGTGGTTCCGGGGGGCCGGGGACCGCTGAAGCTTTCTTT. Looking up the rest from reference TRBV12-5 and TRBJ1-1 gives the full variable domain: DARVTQTPRHKVTEMGQEVTMRCQPILGHNTVFWYRQTMMQGLELLAYFRNRAPLDDSGMPKDRFSAEMPDATLATLKIQPSEPRDSAVYFCASGSGGPGTAEAFFGQGTRLTVV.

The V and J genes are TRBV4-1 and TRBJ2-1; TRBD2 matches 8 bases. CDR1 and CDR2 (germline): MGHRA, YSYEKL. The CDR3 loop spans 17 amino acids. Trimming cost V 1 base and J 8 bases; bases outside gene matches: 13. CDR3 residues: CASSQGRGGIRYYEQFF. The CDR3 bases are TGCGCCAGCAGCCAAGGTCGGGGGGGGATCAGGTACTATGAGCAGTTCTTC.

V is TRBV27 and J is TRBJ1-1; D remains ambiguous. Germline CDR1 and CDR2: MNHEY and SMNVEV (reference sequence). With 1 base removed from V and 2 bases from J, the gap between germline ends came to 17 bases. There are 17 residues in the CDR3. The CDR3 DNA reads TGTGCCAGCAGTTTATATCCCCTGCCGGGGATAAACACTGAAGCTTTCTTT. Protein product: CASSLYPLPGINTEAFF.

The CDR3 reads CASSSRGGIAFF. The CDR3, as DNA: TGTGCCAGCAGCTCCCGGGGGGGCATAGCTTTCTTT. The chain combines TRBV5-5 with TRBJ1-1, with a tentative D call TRBD1 (6 bases). V lost 3 bases, J lost 10 bases, and 13 bases lay in between. Germline assignment: CDR1 SGHKS and CDR2 YYEKEE (reference sequence). This CDR3 region has 12 residues.

The chain uses TRBV19 and TRBJ2-2; the match to TRBD2 covers 13 bases. CDR1 and CDR2 (germline): LNHDA, SQIVND (reference sequence). The ends lost 5 bases at V and 6 bases at J; junction bases unmatched: 6. The CDR3 runs to 16 residues. CDR3 coding DNA: TGTGCCAGTAGTCCAGGACTAGCGGGGGCGGCCGGGGAGCTGTTTTTT. This gives the protein CASSPGLAGAAGELFF.

Concerning this clone: The sample contains more than one DNA sequence encoding this CDR3. V and J are TRBV4-1 and TRBJ1-6; 10 positions match TRBD1. CDR3 length equals 14 residues. Germline values: CDR1 MGHRA, CDR2 YSYEKL. V was clipped by 5 bases and J by 10 bases; unmatched bases: 5. CDR3 protein: CASSNRDRGSPLHF. In DNA form, the CDR3 reads TGCGCCAGCAGCAACCGGGACAGGGGATCACCCCTCCACTTT.